This record looks at one T cell receptor beta chain sequence and its context. Its specificity is not known. This specimen comes from a study of tumor-infiltrating lymphocytes in localized non-small cell lung cancer. V lost 6 bases, J lost 2 bases, and 10 bases lay in between. The CDR3 has 13 residues. Germline assignment: CDR1 SNHLY and CDR2 FYNNEI. Study-wide points: TCR sequencing covered a subset of patients with enough tissue. Higher tumor T cell infiltration than in uninvolved lung was supported by TCRbeta sequencing. Different pieces of the same tissue went to different assays, confounding technical variation with intratumor heterogeneity. T-cell fraction did not differ between immunotypes IM1 and IM2.

Sequenced by immunoSEQ multiplex PCR; TCRdb stores in-frame clones only, minus some. The sample holds about 8,400 clones; 65% to 85% are singletons and the top ten take 13%. The chain recombines TRBV2 with TRBJ1-1; D unclear. This sequence was found in a human donor with non-small cell lung cancer. The source material was uninvolved lung tissue not adjacent to the tumor. The CDR3 region has the DNA TGTGCCAGCAGGCGCAGCGGAAACACTGAAGCTTTCTTT. Protein product: CASRRSGNTEAFF.